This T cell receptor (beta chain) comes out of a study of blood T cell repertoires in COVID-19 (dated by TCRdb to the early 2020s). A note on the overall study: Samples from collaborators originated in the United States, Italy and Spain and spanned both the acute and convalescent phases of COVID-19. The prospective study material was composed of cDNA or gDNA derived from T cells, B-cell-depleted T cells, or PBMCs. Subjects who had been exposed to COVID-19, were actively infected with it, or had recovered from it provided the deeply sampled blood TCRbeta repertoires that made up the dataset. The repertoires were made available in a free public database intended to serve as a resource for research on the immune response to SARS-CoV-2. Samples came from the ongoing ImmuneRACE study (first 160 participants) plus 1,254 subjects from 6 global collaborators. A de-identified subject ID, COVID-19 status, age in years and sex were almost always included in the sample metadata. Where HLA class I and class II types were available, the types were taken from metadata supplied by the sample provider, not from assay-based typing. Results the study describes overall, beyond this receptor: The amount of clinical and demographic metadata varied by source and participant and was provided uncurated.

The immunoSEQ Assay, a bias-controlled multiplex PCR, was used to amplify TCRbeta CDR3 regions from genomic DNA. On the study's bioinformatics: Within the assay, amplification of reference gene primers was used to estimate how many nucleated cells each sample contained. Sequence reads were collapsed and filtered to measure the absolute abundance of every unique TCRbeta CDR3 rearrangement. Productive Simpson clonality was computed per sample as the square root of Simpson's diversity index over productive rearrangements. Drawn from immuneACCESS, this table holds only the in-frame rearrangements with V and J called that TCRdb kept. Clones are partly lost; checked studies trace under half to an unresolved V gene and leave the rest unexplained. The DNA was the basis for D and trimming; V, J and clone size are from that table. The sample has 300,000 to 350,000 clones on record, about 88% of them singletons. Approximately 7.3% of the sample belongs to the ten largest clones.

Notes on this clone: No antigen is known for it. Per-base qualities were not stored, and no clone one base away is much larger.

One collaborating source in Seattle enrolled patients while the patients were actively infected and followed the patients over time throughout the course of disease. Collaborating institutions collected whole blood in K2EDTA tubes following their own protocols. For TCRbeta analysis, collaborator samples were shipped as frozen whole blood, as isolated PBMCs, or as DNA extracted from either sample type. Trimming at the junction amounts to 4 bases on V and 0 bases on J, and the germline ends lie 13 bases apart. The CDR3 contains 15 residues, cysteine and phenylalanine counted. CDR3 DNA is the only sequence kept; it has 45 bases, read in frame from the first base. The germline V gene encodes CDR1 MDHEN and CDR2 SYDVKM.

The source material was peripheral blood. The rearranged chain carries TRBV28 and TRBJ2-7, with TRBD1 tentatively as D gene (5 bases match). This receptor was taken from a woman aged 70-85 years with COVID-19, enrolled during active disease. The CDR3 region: CASSSPSRDSYEQYF. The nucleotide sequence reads TGTGCCAGCAGTTCCCCCTCCAGGGACTCCTACGAGCAGTACTTC.